What follows is one T cell receptor (beta chain) and its context. The data belong to a study of T cell changes during pregnancy in multiple sclerosis. The V end lost 0 bases, the J end lost 0 bases, and 8 bases lay between the germline ends. The CDR3 is 15 residues long. Germline V gives CDR1 MGHRA, CDR2 YSYEKL. Method: immunoSEQ multiplex PCR; TCRdb's copy keeps in-frame clones and lacks some. The table shows around 56,000 clones, with around 94% occurring only once. The clonotype originates from a female donor with multiple sclerosis, enrolled in a pregnancy study. The specimen was CD8+ T cells from peripheral blood mononuclear cells, collected after pregnancy. The chain couples TRBV4-1 to TRBJ1-2; the D is unclear. The CDR3 loop reads CASSQDNLANYGYTF. The CDR3 nucleotides are TGCGCCAGCAGCCAAGATAACCTAGCTAACTATGGCTACACCTTC.